The present T cell receptor beta chain was sequenced within a study of blood T cell repertoires in COVID-19 (dated by TCRdb to 2020 to 2021). For context, the study as a whole: Collaborator samples came from the United States, Italy and Spain and covered acute and convalescent phases of COVID-19. HLA class I and class II types, where available, came from metadata supplied by the sample provider rather than from assay-based typing. Sample metadata almost always included a de-identified subject ID, COVID-19 status, age in years and sex. Samples were obtained from the ongoing ImmuneRACE study (first 160 participants) and from 1,200 or so subjects provided by 6 global collaborators. Subjects who had been exposed to COVID-19, were actively infected with it, or had recovered from it provided the deeply sampled blood TCRbeta repertoires that made up the dataset. The material from the prospective study consisted of cDNA or gDNA derived from T cells, B-cell-depleted T cells, or PBMCs. A freely available public database, intended as a resource for researchers studying the immune response to SARS-CoV-2, is where the repertoires were released. Overall study outcomes, separate from this receptor: Clinical and demographic metadata were provided uncurated, with the amount varying by source and participant.

Including the terminal cysteine and phenylalanine, the CDR3 comprises 16 residues. The CDR3 DNA has 48 bases and is translated from base 1. CDR1 and CDR2, per the germline V gene, are SGHVT and SQSDAQ. Clipping removes 5 bases from V and 5 bases from J, with 10 as the unmatched junction base count. On this clone itself: No cognate antigen has been identified for it. Base quality data are lacking; no much larger clone is found one base away.

The immunoSEQ Assay, a bias-controlled multiplex PCR, was used to amplify TCRbeta CDR3 regions from genomic DNA. For the original study's pipeline: Within the assay, amplification of reference gene primers was used to estimate how many nucleated cells each sample contained. To quantify the absolute abundance of each unique TCRbeta CDR3 rearrangement, sequence reads were collapsed and filtered. Productive Simpson clonality was computed per sample as the square root of Simpson's diversity index over productive rearrangements. TCRdb took over this immuneACCESS table, retaining in-frame rearrangements with V and J assigned. Such tables are incomplete; in checked studies, under half of the missing clones stem from an unresolved V gene, and the remainder is unexplained. V and J calls and clone size are as listed in that table; D and trimming were resolved from the DNA. This sample has a few hundred thousand clones in its table, and about 91% of those were observed once. Roughly an eighth of the sample belongs to the ten largest clones.

The collaborating institutions used their own protocols to collect whole blood in K2EDTA tubes. For TCRbeta analysis, collaborators shipped samples as frozen whole blood, isolated PBMCs, or DNA extracted from either of those sample types. The chain uses TRBV7-4 and TRBJ1-5; the central 9 bases match TRBD1. The sample consisted of peripheral blood. The sequence was collected from a woman aged 60 to 75 with acute or convalescent COVID-19. DNA sequence: TGTGCCAGCAGCGACCCGGGACAGGGTCGATATCAGCCCCAGCATTTT. The encoded protein is CASSDPGQGRYQPQHF.